The rows below give T cell receptor beta chains drawn from one sample of a study of somatic mutations in cytotoxic T cells in rheumatoid arthritis. The method was immunoSEQ multiplex PCR; TCRdb's version includes in-frame clones alone and lacks a portion of them. The sample lists some 15,000 clones, 82% seen once, with about 15% in the top ten. The source material was CD8+ T cells sorted from blood. These receptors were taken from a woman aged 45-60 years with rheumatoid arthritis. Each CDR3 is given with its conserved first and last residue. D genes are given only for firm matches. The size of a clone is reported for some rows only, either as once, few or many, or as a class for expanded clones.

.,TRBV6-5,.,TRBJ2-7,TGTGCCAGCAGTTACTCGGACTGTTACGAGCAGTACTTC,CASSYSDCYEQYF
.,TRBV6-6,few,TRBJ1-2,TGTGCCAGCAGCCGTGACGTTAGCTATGGCTACACCTTC,CASSRDVSYGYTF
TRBD2,TRBV9,.,TRBJ2-5,TGTGCCAGCAGCGGCGGGACTAGCGGGAGTCTAGCATCAGAGACCCAGTACTTC,CASSGGTSGSLASETQYF
.,TRBV4-1,.,TRBJ2-3,TGCGCCAGCAGCCAAGAACTCGGCGCTAGCACAGATACGCAGTATTTT,CASSQELGASTDTQYF
TRBD2,TRBV7-9,.,TRBJ2-1,TGTGCCAGCAGCGGAAGACTAGCCGAACCAAACAATGAGCAGTTCTTC,CASSGRLAEPNNEQFF
.,TRBV28,.,TRBJ2-5,TGTGCCAGCAGTTTAAGGGTCGGGCAAGAGACCCAGTACTTC,CASSLRVGQETQYF
TRBD1,TRBV7-9,.,TRBJ2-3,TGTGCCAGCAGCTTAGAGGTGAAGGACAGGGTCTCAATCGATACGCAGTATTTT,CASSLEVKDRVSIDTQYF
.,TRBV11-1,.,TRBJ2-1,TGTGCCAGCAGAGGCGGCGCAGGGGCCAATGAGCAGTTCTTC,CASRGGAGANEQFF
.,TRBV28,.,TRBJ1-2,TGTGCCAGCAGTCCGGTGGACGCTAACTATGGCTACACCTTC,CASSPVDANYGYTF
.,TRBV11-2,.,TRBJ2-1,TGTGCCAGCAGCTTAACCCGGACAGCGGGTGAGCAGTTCTTC,CASSLTRTAGEQFF
.,TRBV27,.,TRBJ2-2,TGTGCCAGCGCGTGGGGGACAACGAACACCGGGGAGCTGTTTTTT,CASAWGTTNTGELFF
.,TRBV7-6,once,TRBJ1-5,TGTGCCAGCAGCCCACGTCCAGGCAATCAGCCCCAGCATTTT,CASSPRPGNQPQHF
.,TRBV7-9,.,TRBJ2-3,TGTGCCAGCAGCTTAGGAGGAGGGTACCCAGATACGCAGTATTTT,CASSLGGGYPDTQYF
.,TRBV15,.,TRBJ1-3,TGTGCCACCAGCAGAAACAGGGCCGAAATGAAAAGCTCTGGAAACACCATATATTTT,CATSRNRAEMKSSGNTIYF
.,TRBV2,.,TRBJ2-2,TGTGCCAGCCGAGCAGTGAACAGGGGGGGTACCGGGGAGCTGTTTTTT,CASRAVNRGGTGELFF
TRBD1,TRBV7-2,.,TRBJ1-5,TGTGCCAGCAGCTTAGTAGGGGGGACAGGAAGCAATCAGCCCCAGCATTTT,CASSLVGGTGSNQPQHF
TRBD1,TRBV27,.,TRBJ2-1,TGTGGAAGCGGGGACAGGGGGCCGTACAATGAGCAGTTCTTC,CGSGDRGPYNEQFF
TRBD1,TRBV18,.,TRBJ2-6,TGTGCCAGCTCAGTGCAGGGGGCGCAACGTGGTGGGGCCAACGTCCTGACTTTC,CASSVQGAQRGGANVLTF
TRBD1,TRBV11-2,.,TRBJ1-3,TGTGCCAGCAGCACAAACAGGGGGATCTCTGGAAACACCATATATTTT,CASSTNRGISGNTIYF
.,TRBV6-5,.,TRBJ1-6,TGTGCCAGCACCAGGGGCTCCTATAATTCACCCCTCCACTTT,CASTRGSYNSPLHF
TRBD1,TRBV29-1,.,TRBJ2-5,TGCAGCGTTCTCCGGGACAGGGAGACCCAGTACTTC,CSVLRDRETQYF
TRBD1,TRBV7-9,.,TRBJ1-5,TGTGCCAGCAGCCCAGGGACAGGGGAACCTCATTCTCAGCCCCAGCATTTT,CASSPGTGEPHSQPQHF